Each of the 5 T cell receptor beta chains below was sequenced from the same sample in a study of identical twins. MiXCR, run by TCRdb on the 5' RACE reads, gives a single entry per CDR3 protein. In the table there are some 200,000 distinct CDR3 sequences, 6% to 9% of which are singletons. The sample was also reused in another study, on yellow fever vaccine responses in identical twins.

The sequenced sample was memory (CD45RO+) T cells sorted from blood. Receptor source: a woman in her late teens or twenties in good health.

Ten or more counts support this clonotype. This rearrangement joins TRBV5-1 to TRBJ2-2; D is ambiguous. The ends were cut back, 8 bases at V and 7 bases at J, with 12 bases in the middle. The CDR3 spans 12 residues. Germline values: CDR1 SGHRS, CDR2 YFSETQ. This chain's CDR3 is CASSRQYGELFF. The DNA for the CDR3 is TGCGCCAGTTCTCGGCAGTACGGGGAGCTGTTTTTT.

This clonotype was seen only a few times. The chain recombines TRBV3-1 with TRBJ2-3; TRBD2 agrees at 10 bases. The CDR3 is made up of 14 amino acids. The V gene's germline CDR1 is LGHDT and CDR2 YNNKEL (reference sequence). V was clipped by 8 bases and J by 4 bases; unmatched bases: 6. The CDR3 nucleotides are TGTGCCAGCCGGACTAGCGGAAGAGCAGATACGCAGTATTTT. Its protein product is CASRTSGRADTQYF.

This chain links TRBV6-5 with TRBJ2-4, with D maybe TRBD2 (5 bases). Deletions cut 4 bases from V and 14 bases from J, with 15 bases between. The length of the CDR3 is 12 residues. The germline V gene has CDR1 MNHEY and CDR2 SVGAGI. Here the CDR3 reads CASSSRTGVKYF. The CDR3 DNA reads TGTGCCAGCAGTTCCCGGACTGGTGTGAAGTACTTC.

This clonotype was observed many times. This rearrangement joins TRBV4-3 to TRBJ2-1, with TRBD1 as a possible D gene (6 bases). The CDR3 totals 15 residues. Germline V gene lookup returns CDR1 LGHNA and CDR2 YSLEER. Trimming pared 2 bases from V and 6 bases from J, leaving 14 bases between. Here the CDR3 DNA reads TGCGCCAGCAGCCAATTACAGGGTGGTCCCAATGAGCAGTTCTTC. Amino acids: CASSQLQGGPNEQFF.

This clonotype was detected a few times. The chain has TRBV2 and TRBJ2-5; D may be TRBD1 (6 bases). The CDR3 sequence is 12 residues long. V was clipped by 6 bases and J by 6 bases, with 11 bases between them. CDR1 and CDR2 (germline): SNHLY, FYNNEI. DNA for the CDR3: TGTGCCAGCAGCCCACAGGGAAAGACCCAGTACTTC. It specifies CASSPQGKTQYF.